This T cell receptor beta chain was retrieved from a study of T cell responses to AZD1222 COVID-19 vaccine. Across the study: Second-dose schedules of about 4 or about 12 weeks were combined. Study-wide results and limits: There were mostly white British donors and more females than males, and clonal diversity was possibly underestimated. Nearly half of spike-specific TCRs reportedly target unmutated variant regions. Recipients of AZD1222 seropositive at baseline numbered only 5 or 6.

Generated by immunoSEQ multiplex PCR, the TCRdb table keeps only in-frame clones and is missing some. The sample has more than 80,000 clones, roughly 90% seen once. Worth noting for this clone: Its target is unknown.

Germline V gene data show CDR1 as SGDLS and CDR2 as YYNGEE. The V end was cut by 0 bases, the J end by 1 base, with 4 bases between. The CDR3 totals 13 residues. The specimen was peripheral blood, collected on day 0 of AZD1222 vaccination. The source is an adult in good health. The rearrangement joins TRBV9 to TRBJ1-1; no reliable D call. This CDR3 reads CASSVAGNTEAFF. The CDR3 coding sequence is TGTGCCAGCAGCGTAGCCGGGAACACTGAAGCTTTCTTT.